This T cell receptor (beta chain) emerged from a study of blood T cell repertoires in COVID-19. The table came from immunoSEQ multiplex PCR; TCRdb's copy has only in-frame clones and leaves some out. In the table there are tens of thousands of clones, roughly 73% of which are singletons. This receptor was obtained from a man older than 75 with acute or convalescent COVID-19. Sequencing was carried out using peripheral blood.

The CDR3 DNA reads as TGTGCCAGCAGCTTAGTGGGGACTGGCGAGCAGTACTTC. Residues: CASSLVGTGEQYF. The chain couples TRBV7-2 to TRBJ2-7; D is possibly TRBD2 (6 bases). The germline gives CDR1 SGHTA, CDR2 FQGNSA. Trimming removed 1 base at V and 6 bases at J, with 10 bases between. This CDR3 has 13 residues.